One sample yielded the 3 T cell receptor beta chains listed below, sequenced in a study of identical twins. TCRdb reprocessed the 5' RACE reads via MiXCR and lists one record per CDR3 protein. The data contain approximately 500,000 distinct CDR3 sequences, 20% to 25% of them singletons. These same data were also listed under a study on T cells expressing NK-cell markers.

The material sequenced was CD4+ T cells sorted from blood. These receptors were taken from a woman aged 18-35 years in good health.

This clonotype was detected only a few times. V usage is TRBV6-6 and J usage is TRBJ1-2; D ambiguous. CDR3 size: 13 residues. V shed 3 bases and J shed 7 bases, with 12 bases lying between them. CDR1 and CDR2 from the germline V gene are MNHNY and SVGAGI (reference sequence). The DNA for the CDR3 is TGTGCCAGCAGTTATTGCGAGGATTGTGGCTACACCTTC. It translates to CASSYCEDCGYTF.

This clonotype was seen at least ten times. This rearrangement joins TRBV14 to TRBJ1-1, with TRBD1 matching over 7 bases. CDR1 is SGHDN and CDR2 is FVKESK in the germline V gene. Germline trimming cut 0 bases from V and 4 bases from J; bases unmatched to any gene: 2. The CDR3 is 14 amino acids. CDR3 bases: TGTGCCAGCAGCCAAGAGGGACAGAGCACTGAAGCTTTCTTT. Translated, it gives CASSQEGQSTEAFF.

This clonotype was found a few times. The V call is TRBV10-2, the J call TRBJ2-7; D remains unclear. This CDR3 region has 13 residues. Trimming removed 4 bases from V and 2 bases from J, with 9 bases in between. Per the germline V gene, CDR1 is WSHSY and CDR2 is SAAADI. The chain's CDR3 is CASSGGLTYEQYF. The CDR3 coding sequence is TGCGCCAGCAGTGGGGGTCTCACCTACGAGCAGTACTTC.